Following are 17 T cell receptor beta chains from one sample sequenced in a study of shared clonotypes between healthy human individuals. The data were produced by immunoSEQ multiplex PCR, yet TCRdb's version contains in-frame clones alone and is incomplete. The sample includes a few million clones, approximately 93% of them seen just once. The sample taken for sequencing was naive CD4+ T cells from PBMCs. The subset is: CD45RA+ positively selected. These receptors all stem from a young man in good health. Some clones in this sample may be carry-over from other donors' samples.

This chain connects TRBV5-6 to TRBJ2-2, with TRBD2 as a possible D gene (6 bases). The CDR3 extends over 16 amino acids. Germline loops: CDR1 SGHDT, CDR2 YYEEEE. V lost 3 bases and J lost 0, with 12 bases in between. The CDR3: CASSWGLDANTGELFF. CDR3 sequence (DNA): TGTGCCAGCAGCTGGGGACTTGACGCGAACACCGGGGAGCTGTTTTTT.

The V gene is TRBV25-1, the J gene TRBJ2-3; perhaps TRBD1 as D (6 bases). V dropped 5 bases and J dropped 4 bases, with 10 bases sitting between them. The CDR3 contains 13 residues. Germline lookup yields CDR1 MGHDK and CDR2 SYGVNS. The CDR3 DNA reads TGTGCCAGCAGTTCACAGGGACCAGATACGCAGTATTTT. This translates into CASSSQGPDTQYF.

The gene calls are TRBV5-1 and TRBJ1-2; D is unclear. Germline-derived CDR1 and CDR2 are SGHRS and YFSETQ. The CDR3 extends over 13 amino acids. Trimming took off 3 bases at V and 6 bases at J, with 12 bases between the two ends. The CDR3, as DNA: TGCGCCAGCAGCTACAAGGGCGCCAATGGCTACACCTTC. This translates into CASSYKGANGYTF.

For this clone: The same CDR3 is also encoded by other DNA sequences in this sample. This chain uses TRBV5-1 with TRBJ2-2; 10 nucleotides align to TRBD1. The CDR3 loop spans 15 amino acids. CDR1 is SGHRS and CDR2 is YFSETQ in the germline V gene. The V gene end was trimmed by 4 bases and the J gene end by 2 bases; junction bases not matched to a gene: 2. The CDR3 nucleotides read TGCGCCAGCAGCCGGACAGGGGGAAACACCGGGGAGCTGTTTTTT. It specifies CASSRTGGNTGELFF. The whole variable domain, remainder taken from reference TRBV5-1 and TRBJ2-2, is KAGVTQTPRYLIKTRGQQVTLSCSPISGHRSVSWYQQTPGQGLQFLFEYFSETQRNKGNFPGRFSGRQFSNSRSEMNVSTLELGDSALYLCASSRTGGNTGELFFGEGSRLTVL.

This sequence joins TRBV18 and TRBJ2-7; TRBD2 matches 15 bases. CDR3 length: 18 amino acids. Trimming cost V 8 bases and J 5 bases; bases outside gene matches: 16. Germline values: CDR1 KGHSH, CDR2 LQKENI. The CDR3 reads CASPPSRTSGRAGDEQYF. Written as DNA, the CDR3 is TGTGCCAGCCCCCCGTCGAGGACTAGCGGGAGGGCCGGTGACGAGCAGTACTTC.

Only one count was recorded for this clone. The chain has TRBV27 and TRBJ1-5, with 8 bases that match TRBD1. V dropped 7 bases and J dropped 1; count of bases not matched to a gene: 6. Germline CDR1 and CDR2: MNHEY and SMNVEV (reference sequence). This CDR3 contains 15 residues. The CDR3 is CASKLTGGSNQPQHF. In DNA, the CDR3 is TGTGCCAGCAAGCTTACAGGGGGAAGCAATCAGCCCCAGCATTTT.

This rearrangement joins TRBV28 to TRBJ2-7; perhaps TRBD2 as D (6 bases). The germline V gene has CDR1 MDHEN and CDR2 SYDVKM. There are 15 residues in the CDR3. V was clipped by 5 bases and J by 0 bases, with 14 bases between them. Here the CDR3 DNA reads TGTGCCAGCAGTGGGGGAGGAGAGGGCTCCTACGAGCAGTACTTC. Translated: CASSGGGEGSYEQYF.

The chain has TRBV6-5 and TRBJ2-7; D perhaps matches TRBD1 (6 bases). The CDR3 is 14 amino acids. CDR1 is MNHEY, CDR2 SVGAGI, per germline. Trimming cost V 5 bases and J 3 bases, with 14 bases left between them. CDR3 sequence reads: CASSRGQPNYEQYF. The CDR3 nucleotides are TGTGCCAGCAGTAGGGGACAACCCAACTACGAGCAGTACTTC.

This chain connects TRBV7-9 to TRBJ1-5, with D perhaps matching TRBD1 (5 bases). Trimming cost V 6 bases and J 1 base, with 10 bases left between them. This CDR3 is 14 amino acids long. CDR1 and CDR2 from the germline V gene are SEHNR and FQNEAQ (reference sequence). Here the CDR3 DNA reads TGTGCCAGCAGTTTCGACAGAAGCAATCAGCCCCAGCATTTT. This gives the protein CASSFDRSNQPQHF.

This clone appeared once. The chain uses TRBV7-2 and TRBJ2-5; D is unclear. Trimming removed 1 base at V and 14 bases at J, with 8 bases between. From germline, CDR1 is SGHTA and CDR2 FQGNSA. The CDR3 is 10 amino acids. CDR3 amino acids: CASSLGGPYF. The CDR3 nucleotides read TGTGCCAGCAGCTTAGGTGGCCCCTACTTC.

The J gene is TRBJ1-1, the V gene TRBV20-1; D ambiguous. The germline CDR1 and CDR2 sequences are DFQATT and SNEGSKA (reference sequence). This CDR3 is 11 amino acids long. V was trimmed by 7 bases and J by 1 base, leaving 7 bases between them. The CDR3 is CSGEKNTEAFF. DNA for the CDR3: TGCAGTGGGGAGAAGAACACTGAAGCTTTCTTT.

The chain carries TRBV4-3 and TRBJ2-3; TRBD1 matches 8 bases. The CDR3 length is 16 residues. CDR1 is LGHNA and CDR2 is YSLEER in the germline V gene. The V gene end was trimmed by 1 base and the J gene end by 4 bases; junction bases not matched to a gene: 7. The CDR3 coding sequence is TGCGCCAGCAGCCAAGGGGCCACAGGGGGAGCAGATACGCAGTATTTT. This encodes CASSQGATGGADTQYF.

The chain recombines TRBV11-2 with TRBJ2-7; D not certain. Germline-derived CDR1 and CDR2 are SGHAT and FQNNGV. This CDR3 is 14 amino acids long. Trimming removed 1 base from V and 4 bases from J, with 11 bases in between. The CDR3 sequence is CASSLVGTDYEQYF. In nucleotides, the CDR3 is TGTGCCAGCAGCTTAGTCGGTACAGATTACGAGCAGTACTTC.

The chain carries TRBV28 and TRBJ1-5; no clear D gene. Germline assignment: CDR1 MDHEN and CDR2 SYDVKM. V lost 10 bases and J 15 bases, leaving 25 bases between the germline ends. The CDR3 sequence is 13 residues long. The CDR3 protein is CATKSSLPRGLHF. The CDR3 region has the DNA TGTGCCACCAAGAGCTCCTTACCCCGTGGTCTGCATTTT.

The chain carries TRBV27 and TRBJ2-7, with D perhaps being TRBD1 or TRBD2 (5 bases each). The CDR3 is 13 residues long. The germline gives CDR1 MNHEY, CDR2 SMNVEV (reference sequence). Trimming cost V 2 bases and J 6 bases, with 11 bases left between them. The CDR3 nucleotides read TGTGCCAGCAGTTTAAAGGGGACGGGCGAGCAGTACTTC. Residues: CASSLKGTGEQYF.

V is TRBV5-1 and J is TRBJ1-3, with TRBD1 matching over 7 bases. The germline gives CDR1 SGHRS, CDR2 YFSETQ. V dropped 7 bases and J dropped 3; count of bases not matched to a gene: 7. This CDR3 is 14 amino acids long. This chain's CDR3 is CASGTTGNGNTIYF. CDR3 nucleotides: TGCGCCAGCGGGACGACAGGGAATGGAAACACCATATATTTT. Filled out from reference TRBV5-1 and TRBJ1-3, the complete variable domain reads KAGVTQTPRYLIKTRGQQVTLSCSPISGHRSVSWYQQTPGQGLQFLFEYFSETQRNKGNFPGRFSGRQFSNSRSEMNVSTLELGDSALYLCASGTTGNGNTIYFGEGSWLTVV.

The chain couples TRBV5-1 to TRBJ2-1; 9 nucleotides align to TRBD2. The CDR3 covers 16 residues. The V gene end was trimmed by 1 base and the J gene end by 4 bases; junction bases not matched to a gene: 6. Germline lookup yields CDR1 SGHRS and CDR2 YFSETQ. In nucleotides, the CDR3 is TGCGCCAGCAGCTTGATGGTTAGCGGGAGTTACAATGAGCAGTTCTTC. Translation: CASSLMVSGSYNEQFF.